This T cell receptor beta chain emerged from a study of T cells in Graves' hyperthyroidism and ophthalmopathy. The wider study: Prior to any treatment, at the point of initial diagnosis, peripheral blood was collected.

Regarding the study as a whole: In the blood, most expanded thyroid clonotypes above 0.001 appeared as well. In validation, the model predicted ophthalmopathy. These predictions came a median about 6.8 months before onset.

The source material, RNA transcripts, was used to amplify TCR beta CDR3 regions. The study used the HTBI primer set for a first-round RT-PCR of the TCR CDR3. In TCRdb, the multiplex PCR reads were re-called with MiXCR into one record per CDR3 protein. The sample has about 58,000 distinct CDR3 sequences, just under 50% seen once. This clonotype showed up just once. Its antigen is not known. The missing conserved phenylalanine or tryptophan at the end of this CDR3 makes a read error likely. Trimming removed 1 base at V and 7 bases at J, with 7 bases between. The CDR3 consists of 13 residues. Germline V gene lookup returns CDR1 SNHLY and CDR2 FYNNEI.

The TCR comes from a woman aged 30 to 39 with Graves' ophthalmopathy. The chain uses TRBV2 and TRBJ2-2; D gene uncertain. Sequencing was carried out using blood. The CDR3 protein is CASSEVPSGELFS. In DNA form, the CDR3 reads TGTGCCAGCAGTGAAGTGCCTAGCGGGGAGCTGTTTTCT.